These 22 T cell receptor beta chains share one sample of origin, sequenced in a study of blood T cell repertoires in COVID-19. The protocol was immunoSEQ multiplex PCR, while the TCRdb copy is restricted to in-frame clones and leaves out a portion. This table has over 150,000 clones, 65% to 85% appearing once. Sample: peripheral blood. The source of these receptors is a woman in her seventies who had recovered from COVID-19.

The J gene is TRBJ2-7, the V gene TRBV5-4; 7 bases match TRBD2. Trimming took 2 bases from V and 2 from J; bases not matched to a gene: 7. The germline V gene encodes CDR1 SGHNT and CDR2 YYREEE (reference sequence). The CDR3 extends over 15 amino acids. The CDR3 here is CASSFGGRGTYEQYF. The DNA for the CDR3 is TGTGCCAGCAGCTTTGGAGGGAGGGGTACCTACGAGCAGTACTTC.

V gene TRBV27 combines with J gene TRBJ1-5; D might be TRBD1 (5 bases). Germline CDR1 MNHEY, CDR2 SMNVEV (reference sequence). The CDR3 is made up of 19 amino acids. V lost 1 base and J 3 bases, leaving 22 bases between the germline ends. CDR3 protein: CASSLWGSGGRESNQPQHF. CDR3 coding DNA: TGTGCCAGCAGTTTATGGGGCAGCGGAGGACGGGAGTCCAATCAGCCCCAGCATTTT.

The chain links TRBV2 to TRBJ1-1; D may be TRBD1 (5 bases). Germline V gives CDR1 SNHLY, CDR2 FYNNEI. Trimming stripped 5 bases from V and 5 bases from J, with 9 bases between. The CDR3 has 12 residues. CDR3 amino acids: CASSLDITEAFF. The CDR3 DNA is TGTGCCAGCAGTCTGGACATTACTGAAGCTTTCTTT.

For the CDR3, the DNA is TGTGCCAGTACTACAAGGGAGGGCTACACCTTC. This gives the protein CASTTREGYTF. This chain uses TRBV19 with TRBJ1-2; D is ambiguous. In germline, CDR1 is LNHDA, CDR2 SQIVND (reference sequence). V lost 7 bases and J 8 bases, leaving 11 bases between the germline ends. The CDR3 sequence is 11 residues long.

The chain carries TRBV6-6 and TRBJ1-1; 7 bases align to TRBD1. Germline CDR1 MNHNY, CDR2 SVGAGI (reference sequence). After removal of 5 bases from V and 11 bases from J, the junction contained 11 bases not matched to a gene. The CDR3 is 13 amino acids. The CDR3 sequence: CASSHGTAGEAFF. CDR3 sequence (DNA): TGTGCCAGCAGTCACGGGACAGCTGGTGAGGCTTTCTTT.

About this clone itself: Since a much larger clone is just one base distant, this may be a read error. The CDR3 sequence is CASSPTGGNQPQHF. The CDR3 DNA reads as TGCGCCAGCAGCCCGACAGGGGGCAATCAGCCCCAGCATTTT. V gene TRBV5-1 combines with J gene TRBJ1-5; 8 bases map to TRBD1. The trim removed 4 bases at V and 2 bases at J, leaving 2 bases unmatched. Germline assignment: CDR1 SGHRS and CDR2 YFSETQ. CDR3 length: 14 amino acids.

The chain is built from TRBV7-3 and TRBJ1-2, with D perhaps matching TRBD1 (6 bases). The CDR3 sequence is 15 residues long. Germline V gene sequence: CDR1 SGHTA, CDR2 FQGTGA. Trimming shortened V by 2 bases and J by 4 bases, and 14 bases separated the two germline ends. This CDR3 is CASSLLPDSPYGYTF. The CDR3 nucleotides read TGTGCCAGCAGCTTATTGCCGGACAGCCCCTATGGCTACACCTTC. The variable domain in full, completed from reference TRBV7-3 and TRBJ1-2, reads GAGVSQTPSNKVTEKGKYVELRCDPISGHTALYWYRQSLGQGPEFLIYFQGTGAADDSGLPNDRFFAVRPEGSVSTLKIQRTERGDSAVYLCASSLLPDSPYGYTFGSGTRLTVV.

The CDR3 DNA sequence: TGTGCCAGCAGCCACGGGGGGGTGAACACTGAAGCTTTCTTT. Protein sequence: CASSHGGVNTEAFF. The chain joins TRBV3-1 (or the pseudogene TRBV3-2) to TRBJ1-1; D may be TRBD1 (5 bases). CDR3 size: 14 residues. Trimming removed 3 bases at V and 0 bases at J, with 8 bases between. CDR1 and CDR2 (germline): LGHDT, YNNKEL (reference sequence).

The chain is built from TRBV6-5 and TRBJ2-7, with TRBD1 identical over 8 bases. V was pared by 7 bases and J by 1 base, with 9 bases of the junction left unmatched. The CDR3 loop spans 15 amino acids. Germline-derived CDR1 and CDR2 are MNHEY and SVGAGI. CDR3 sequence: CASNPGQGESYEQYF. The CDR3 nucleotides read TGTGCCAGCAACCCCGGACAGGGCGAATCCTACGAGCAGTACTTC.

This sequence joins TRBV3-1 (or the pseudogene TRBV3-2) and TRBJ1-3; TRBD1 is a possible D gene (6 bases). CDR1 and CDR2 from the germline V gene are LGHDT and YNNKEL (reference sequence). CDR3 length: 17 amino acids. Between the trimmed V and J ends, which lost 1 base and 4 bases, there was a span of 17 bases. Written as DNA, the CDR3 is TGTGCCAGCAGCCAAGGCGGGGGCGGGGCTCGAGGAAACACCATATATTTT. Translated: CASSQGGGGARGNTIYF.

This clone has at least ten counts. V gene TRBV28 combines with J gene TRBJ2-1, with 9 nucleotides matching TRBD2. The V segment lost 6 bases and the J segment 4 bases; nucleotides outside the gene matches: 7. Germline loops: CDR1 MDHEN, CDR2 SYDVKM. The CDR3 runs to 15 residues. The CDR3 nucleotides read TGTGCCAGCAGCAGACGGACTAGCGCGTACAATGAGCAGTTCTTC. Its protein product is CASSRRTSAYNEQFF.

The rearrangement links TRBV30 to TRBJ2-1; D not resolved. Germline V gene lookup returns CDR1 GTSNPN and CDR2 SVGIG (reference sequence). CDR3 length: 11 residues. The ends were cut back, 2 bases at V and 8 bases at J, with 7 bases in the middle. The CDR3 sequence is CAWSRGYEQFF. For the CDR3, the DNA is TGTGCCTGGAGTAGAGGTTATGAGCAGTTCTTC.

This sequence joins TRBV6-5 and TRBJ1-6; perhaps TRBD1 as D (6 bases). The CDR3 spans 15 residues. Trimming pared 5 bases from V and 7 bases from J, leaving 15 bases between. Germline CDR1 reads MNHEY; CDR2 reads SVGAGI. The DNA for the CDR3 is TGTGCCAGCAGTCGAGCGGGACACCGGAATTCACCCCTCCACTTT. Translated, it gives CASSRAGHRNSPLHF.

The chain recombines TRBV27 with TRBJ2-5, with 7 bases lining up with TRBD1. This CDR3 comprises 16 residues. From germline, CDR1 is MNHEY and CDR2 SMNVEV (reference sequence). Trimming removed 5 bases from V and 5 bases from J; junction bases left unmatched: 14. CDR3 in amino acids: CASSVVQGGPPETQYF. In DNA form, the CDR3 reads TGTGCCAGCAGTGTAGTCCAAGGGGGCCCCCCGGAGACCCAGTACTTC.

The CDR3 reads CASSPGHSGNTIYF. The CDR3 nucleotides are TGTGCCAGCAGCCCGGGACACTCTGGAAACACCATATATTTT. J is TRBJ1-3 and V is TRBV6-5, with D perhaps matching TRBD1 (6 bases). There are 14 residues in the CDR3. In germline, CDR1 is MNHEY, CDR2 SVGAGI. V was trimmed by 6 bases and J by 0 bases, leaving 9 bases between them.

The chain carries TRBV5-1 and TRBJ1-1; D not resolved. V lost 4 bases to trimming and J lost 1 base, with 14 bases between them. CDR1 is SGHRS and CDR2 is YFSETQ in the germline V gene. The CDR3 spans 15 residues. Here the CDR3 reads CASSPGAVGNTEAFF. The CDR3, as DNA: TGCGCCAGCAGCCCGGGTGCGGTCGGGAACACTGAAGCTTTCTTT. Supplemented by reference TRBV5-1 and TRBJ1-1, the full variable domain reads KAGVTQTPRYLIKTRGQQVTLSCSPISGHRSVSWYQQTPGQGLQFLFEYFSETQRNKGNFPGRFSGRQFSNSRSEMNVSTLELGDSALYLCASSPGAVGNTEAFFGQGTRLTVV.

This chain connects TRBV10-3 to TRBJ2-1, with 10 bases fitting TRBD2. Unmatched junction bases numbered 4, after V lost 6 bases and J lost 5 bases. Germline assignment: CDR1 ENHRY and CDR2 SYGVKD. CDR3 length: 14 amino acids. This chain's CDR3 is CAIRSGRADNEQFF. The CDR3 DNA reads as TGTGCCATCAGGAGCGGGAGGGCCGACAATGAGCAGTTCTTC.

This clone was found a few times. The chain recombines TRBV3-1 (or the pseudogene TRBV3-2) with TRBJ2-7, with D perhaps matching TRBD1 (6 bases). Germline V gene lookup returns CDR1 LGHDT and CDR2 YNNKEL (reference sequence). The V and J ends lost 0 bases and 3 bases respectively, with 15 bases between them. The CDR3 totals 16 residues. The DNA of the CDR3 is TGTGCCAGCAGCCAAGAGGGCAGGGGTATGGGCTACGAGCAGTACTTC. Its translation is CASSQEGRGMGYEQYF.

This chain connects TRBV18 to TRBJ1-2; 9 bases are shared with TRBD1. CDR1 KGHSH and CDR2 LQKENI come from the germline V gene. V was clipped by 2 bases and J by 4 bases; unmatched bases: 11. The CDR3 has 17 residues. CDR3 amino acids: CASSPAQGAWSGYGYTF. The CDR3 bases are TGTGCCAGCTCACCAGCACAGGGGGCCTGGAGTGGCTATGGCTACACCTTC.

The chain uses TRBV28 and TRBJ2-7, with D hard to call. V lost 6 bases and J lost 2, with 5 bases in between. The germline V gene encodes CDR1 MDHEN and CDR2 SYDVKM. The CDR3 extends over 11 amino acids. In nucleotides, the CDR3 is TGTGCCAGCAGCCAAACCTACGAGCAGTACTTC. Protein product: CASSQTYEQYF. Complete variable domain (other parts from reference TRBV28 and TRBJ2-7): DVKVTQSSRYLVKRTGEKVFLECVQDMDHENMFWYRQDPGLGLRLIYFSYDVKMKEKGDIPEGYSVSREKKERFSLILESASTNQTSMYLCASSQTYEQYFGPGTRLTVT.

This clone was counted once. CDR3 region: CASSQTSGSYTGELFF. CDR3 nucleotide sequence: TGTGCCAGCAGCCAAACTAGCGGGAGTTACACCGGGGAGCTGTTTTTT. V is TRBV4-2 and J is TRBJ2-2; 11 bases line up with TRBD2. Losses at the gene ends were 2 bases for V and 3 bases for J; bases not matched to a gene: 2. Germline assignment: CDR1 LGHNA and CDR2 YNFKEQ. This CDR3 spans 16 amino acids.

This clone was observed a single time. The rearrangement links TRBV21-1 to TRBJ1-5. TRBV21-1 is a recognized pseudogene. There are 15 residues in the CDR3. Here the CDR3 reads CASSKGGAGHQPQHF. The CDR3 DNA follows: TGTGCCAGCAGCAAAGGCGGGGCTGGGCATCAGCCCCAGCATTTT.